This T cell receptor beta chain is drawn from a study of human T cells and chemical hapten exposure. Study context: Sensitization involved placing 2% DPC onto a roughly 2 cm by roughly 2 cm region of upper inner arm skin.

To note about this clonotype: Its antigen is unidentified.

Broader study findings: Counts of TCRs above 1 in 1000 frequency stayed unchanged with DPC sensitization.

Single cDNA molecules in the library carried unique molecular identifiers attached during preparation. As handled by the study authors: With a range of about 23,224 to 700,000, the median per sample was 95,638 TCRs. TCRdb called the RACE reads again in MiXCR, with one record for every CDR3 protein. The V and J calls were not made by the authors but by TCRdb's processing. The repertoire has about 120,000 distinct CDR3 sequences, 9% to 13% of them found once; the top ten carry approximately 1.5%. Sample time point: patch test 1, 2 weeks after DPC sensitization. The treatment is: therapeutic diphenylcyclopropenone sensitization with weekly scalp DPC. The CDR3 has 14 residues. The junction had 7 bases not matched to a gene; V was cut back by 6 bases and J by 2 bases.

The gene calls are TRBV12-3 or TRBV12-4 and TRBJ2-7; 7 positions match TRBD1. Sequencing was performed on whole blood, taken in connection with sensitization to the hapten diphenylcyclopropenone (DPC). This receptor was identified in a woman aged 50 to 60 with alopecia areata. Some clones in this sample may be carry-over from other donors' samples. The chain's CDR3 is CASSRQGPAYEQYF. In nucleotides, the CDR3 is TGTGCCAGCAGCCGACAGGGACCTGCCTACGAGCAGTACTTC.